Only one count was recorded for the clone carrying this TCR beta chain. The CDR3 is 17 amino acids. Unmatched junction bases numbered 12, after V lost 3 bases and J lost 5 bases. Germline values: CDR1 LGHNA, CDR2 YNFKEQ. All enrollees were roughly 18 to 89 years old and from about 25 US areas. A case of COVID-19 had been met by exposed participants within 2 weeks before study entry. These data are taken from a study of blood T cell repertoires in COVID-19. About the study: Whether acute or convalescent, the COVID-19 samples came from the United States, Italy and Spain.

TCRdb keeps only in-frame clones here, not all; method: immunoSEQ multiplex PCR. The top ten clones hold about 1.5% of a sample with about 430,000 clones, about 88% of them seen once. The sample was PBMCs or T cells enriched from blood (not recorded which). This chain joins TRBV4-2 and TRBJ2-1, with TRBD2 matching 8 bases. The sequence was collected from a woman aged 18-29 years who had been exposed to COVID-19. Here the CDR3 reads CASSHSVAGSLDNEQFF. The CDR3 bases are TGTGCCAGCAGCCACTCTGTAGCGGGGTCACTTGACAATGAGCAGTTCTTC.